These 24 T cell receptor beta chains were all obtained from the same sample, sequenced in a study of cytomegalovirus exposure and HLA in healthy donors. Amplification used 60 Vbeta primers and 13 Jbeta primers. Clones were sequenced by immunoSEQ multiplex PCR, and TCRdb holds only the in-frame ones, with some missing. The sample lists roughly 110,000 clones, 74% occurring once. The material sequenced was PBMCs. The source of these receptors is a woman in her thirties or forties in good health and CMV-seropositive.

The chain uses TRBV10-1 and TRBJ1-5, with a possible D match to TRBD1 (5 bases). This CDR3 is 15 amino acids long. Trimming stripped 10 bases from V and 0 bases from J, with 16 bases between. Germline V gene data show CDR1 as WNHNN and CDR2 as SYGVQD (reference sequence). Here the CDR3 DNA reads TGCGCCATCCGTTTTACGGGGGATAGCAATCAGCCCCAGCATTTT. Protein product: CAIRFTGDSNQPQHF.

This sequence joins TRBV7-8 and TRBJ1-2; TRBD1 matches 7 bases. The V gene end was trimmed by 1 base and the J gene end by 4 bases; junction bases not matched to a gene: 6. The CDR3 has 15 residues. Germline lookup yields CDR1 SGHVS and CDR2 FQNEAQ. The CDR3 loop reads CASSLGRGNSYGYTF. For the CDR3, the DNA is TGTGCCAGCAGCTTAGGCAGGGGGAACTCCTATGGCTACACCTTC.

The V call is TRBV2, the J call TRBJ1-1; tentatively, D is TRBD1 (6 bases). CDR1 is SNHLY and CDR2 is FYNNEI in the germline V gene. This CDR3 has 14 residues. V was cut by 5 bases and J by 1 base, with 11 bases left in between. CDR3 sequence reads: CASSTTGGNTEAFF. Written as DNA, the CDR3 is TGTGCCAGCAGTACGACAGGTGGGAACACTGAAGCTTTCTTT.

The chain has TRBV6-1 and TRBJ1-4, with D maybe TRBD1 (5 bases). V lost 4 bases, J lost 7 bases, and 10 bases lay in between. The germline V gene encodes CDR1 MNHNS and CDR2 SASEGT. This CDR3 has 13 amino acids. Written as DNA, the CDR3 is TGTGCCAGCAGTGGACAGCCTGGTGAAAAACTGTTTTTT. Residues: CASSGQPGEKLFF.

The gene calls are TRBV6-1 and TRBJ2-4, with 11 bases that match TRBD2. The CDR3 runs to 19 residues. Per the germline V gene, CDR1 is MNHNS and CDR2 is SASEGT. The V segment lost 2 bases and the J segment 4 bases; nucleotides outside the gene matches: 13. CDR3 nucleotide sequence: TGTGCCAGCAGTGAATCTTTCCTAGCGGGGGGATCGGGAAAAAACATTCAGTACTTC. Its translation is CASSESFLAGGSGKNIQYF.

This clone was seen a few times. This rearrangement joins TRBV6-1 to TRBJ1-6, with D perhaps matching TRBD1 (6 bases). This CDR3 comprises 16 residues. Trimming took 4 bases from V and 0 from J, leaving 10 bases between them. The germline gives CDR1 MNHNS, CDR2 SASEGT. The CDR3: CASSVVQGSYNSPLHF. Written as DNA, the CDR3 is TGTGCCAGCAGTGTAGTACAGGGCTCCTATAATTCACCCCTCCACTTT.

The chain recombines TRBV6-6 with TRBJ1-1; the match to TRBD1 covers 7 bases. V was clipped by 5 bases and J by 6 bases; unmatched bases: 9. The germline V gene has CDR1 MNHNY and CDR2 SVGAGI (reference sequence). CDR3 size: 14 residues. The CDR3 is CASSPGTASPEAFF. In DNA form, the CDR3 reads TGTGCCAGCAGTCCCGGGACAGCGTCTCCTGAAGCTTTCTTT.

The V gene is TRBV30, the J gene TRBJ2-1; tentative D call: TRBD2 (5 bases). Germline V CDR1 and CDR2: GTSNPN, SVGIG (reference sequence). V shed 4 bases and J shed 0 bases, with 13 bases lying between them. The CDR3 spans 15 residues. The CDR3 DNA sequence: TGTGCCTGGACTGAGGGTCTGAGCTCCTACAATGAGCAGTTCTTC. It is translated as CAWTEGLSSYNEQFF.

This chain joins TRBV28 and TRBJ2-5; D might be TRBD2 (5 bases). Germline CDR1 reads MDHEN; CDR2 reads SYDVKM. The CDR3 is 13 amino acids. Trimming shortened V by 2 bases and J by 5 bases, and 9 bases separated the two germline ends. The CDR3 bases are TGTGCCAGCAGTTTACGAGGGCCGGAGACCCAGTACTTC. It yields the protein CASSLRGPETQYF.

This clone was detected only a few times. The chain links TRBV10-3 to TRBJ2-7; 10 bases are a match to TRBD1. The J segment lost 0 bases and the V segment lost 0 bases, leaving 2 bases of the junction unmatched. CDR1 and CDR2 from the germline V gene are ENHRY and SYGVKD. CDR3 length equals 16 residues. The CDR3 sequence is CAISESWTGGSYEQYF. The CDR3 bases are TGTGCCATCAGTGAGTCTTGGACAGGGGGCTCCTACGAGCAGTACTTC.

The V gene is TRBV9, the J gene TRBJ2-1, with TRBD2 matching 13 bases. V gave up 3 bases and J gave up 4 bases; unmatched junction bases: 1. The CDR3 spans 15 residues. Germline values: CDR1 SGDLS, CDR2 YYNGEE. The CDR3 sequence: CASSGLAGGYNEQFF. In DNA form, the CDR3 reads TGTGCCAGCAGCGGACTAGCGGGGGGATACAATGAGCAGTTCTTC.

This chain links TRBV4-1 with TRBJ1-6; D uncertain. CDR1 and CDR2 from the germline V gene are MGHRA and YSYEKL. V was shortened by 0 bases and J by 0 bases, with 9 bases between the two germline ends. This CDR3 has 17 residues. This chain's CDR3 is CASSQDLPGSYNSPLHF. CDR3 nucleotides: TGCGCCAGCAGCCAAGATCTCCCGGGCTCCTATAATTCACCCCTCCACTTT.

This clone appeared once. The genes are TRBV27 and TRBJ1-4; D is possibly TRBD1 (6 bases). CDR3 length: 13 amino acids. Germline V gene sequence: CDR1 MNHEY, CDR2 SMNVEV (reference sequence). Trimming cost V 5 bases and J 8 bases, with 12 bases left between them. This chain's CDR3 is CASSQDSREKLFF. In DNA, the CDR3 is TGTGCCAGCAGTCAGGACAGTAGAGAAAAACTGTTTTTT.

This chain joins TRBV9 and TRBJ2-5; 10 positions agree with TRBD2. V shed 0 bases and J 5 bases; nucleotides not matched to a gene: 4. The germline V gene encodes CDR1 SGDLS and CDR2 YYNGEE. The CDR3 has 15 amino acids. DNA for the CDR3: TGTGCCAGCAGCGTAGCCGCGGGACTAGCGGAGACCCAGTACTTC. Amino acids: CASSVAAGLAETQYF. The full variable domain, its missing parts supplied by reference TRBV9 and TRBJ2-5, is DSGVTQTPKHLITATGQRVTLRCSPRSGDLSVYWYQQSLDQGLQFLIQYYNGEERAKGNILERFSAQQFPDLHSELNLSSLELGDSALYFCASSVAAGLAETQYFGPGTRLLVL.

V is TRBV7-9 and J is TRBJ1-2; D uncertain. Germline loops: CDR1 SEHNR, CDR2 FQNEAQ (reference sequence). The CDR3 loop spans 11 amino acids. Trimming left V 4 bases short and J 4 bases short, with 4 bases between. The CDR3 here is CASSSIYGYTF. DNA of the CDR3: TGTGCCAGCAGCTCAATCTATGGCTACACCTTC.

The chain links TRBV9 to TRBJ2-2; D is possibly TRBD1 (6 bases). Trimming took 4 bases from V and 3 from J, leaving 16 bases between them. This CDR3 spans 16 amino acids. CDR1 and CDR2 (germline): SGDLS, YYNGEE. In DNA form, the CDR3 reads TGTGCCAGCAGCCCCCGCGGGCAGGGGTACACCGGGGAGCTGTTTTTT. Its translation: CASSPRGQGYTGELFF.

This clone was counted once. This chain connects TRBV30 to TRBJ2-5; TRBD2 might be the D (5 bases). The germline V gene encodes CDR1 GTSNPN and CDR2 SVGIG (reference sequence). There are 15 residues in the CDR3. Trimming cost V 2 bases and J 7 bases, with 20 bases left between them. CDR3 DNA: TGTGCCTGGAGTTCCGCAGGACTTTTTGAGGGGACCCAGTACTTC. Translated: CAWSSAGLFEGTQYF.

The chain has TRBV6-5 and TRBJ2-5, with 8 bases identical to TRBD2. The V gene end was trimmed by 5 bases and the J gene end by 5 bases; junction bases not matched to a gene: 7. Germline V gives CDR1 MNHEY, CDR2 SVGAGI. The CDR3 length is 14 residues. CDR3 protein: CASSTSGGRETQYF. The DNA for the CDR3 is TGTGCCAGCAGTACCTCGGGGGGGCGCGAGACCCAGTACTTC.

V usage is TRBV6-1 and J usage is TRBJ1-4, with TRBD1 identical over 7 bases. Germline V gene lookup returns CDR1 MNHNS and CDR2 SASEGT. Germline trimming cut 4 bases from V and 7 bases from J; bases unmatched to any gene: 12. CDR3 length equals 16 residues. Here the CDR3 reads CASSVLQGRLGEKLFF. As DNA, the CDR3 is TGTGCCAGCAGTGTCTTACAGGGGAGGTTGGGTGAAAAACTGTTTTTT.

The gene calls are TRBV7-9 and TRBJ2-5; D is undetermined. Trimming cost V 4 bases and J 2 bases, with 5 bases left between them. Germline V gene data show CDR1 as SEHNR and CDR2 as FQNEAQ (reference sequence). CDR3 length: 12 residues. The CDR3, as DNA: TGTGCCAGCAGCTCCCAGCAAGAGACCCAGTACTTC. Translation: CASSSQQETQYF.

This sequence joins TRBV6-1 and TRBJ1-6, with D possibly matching TRBD1 (6 bases). This CDR3 has 17 amino acids. Germline assignment: CDR1 MNHNS and CDR2 SASEGT. With 1 base removed from V and 9 bases from J, the gap between germline ends came to 19 bases. The CDR3 loop reads CASSEVGGQITLSPLHF. The CDR3 DNA reads TGTGCCAGCAGTGAAGTCGGCGGACAGATTACCCTTTCACCCCTCCACTTT.

This rearrangement joins TRBV7-2 to TRBJ2-7, with unresolved D. CDR1 and CDR2 from the germline V gene are SGHTA and FQGNSA. The CDR3 totals 13 residues. V shed 5 bases and J shed 0 bases, with 8 bases lying between them. The CDR3 nucleotides read TGTGCCAGCAGCCGCCCGAGCTCCTACGAGCAGTACTTC. Translating it yields CASSRPSSYEQYF.

V and J are TRBV5-1 and TRBJ1-4, with D possibly being TRBD1 (5 bases). Trimming took 4 bases from V and 8 from J, leaving 15 bases between them. Germline-derived CDR1 and CDR2 are SGHRS and YFSETQ. The CDR3 sequence is 14 residues long. The CDR3 reads CASSLEGGVEKLFF. The CDR3 DNA is TGCGCCAGCAGCCTAGAAGGAGGGGTCGAAAAACTGTTTTTT.

The chain joins TRBV10-1 to TRBJ1-3, with D possibly matching TRBD1 (6 bases). Germline V gene data show CDR1 as WNHNN and CDR2 as SYGVQD (reference sequence). CDR3 length: 17 residues. Between the trimmed V and J ends, which lost 6 bases and 1 base, there was a span of 19 bases. The CDR3 DNA is TGCGCCAGCAGGGGGGGGCAAATGGGGCTATCTGGAAACACCATATATTTT. This translates into CASRGGQMGLSGNTIYF.